This T cell receptor (beta chain) comes out of a study of blood T cells in healthy people across ages. Notes on the study in general: Among T cells, TCR beta diversity per million cells dropped roughly linearly as age rose.

As concerns this clonotype: Its target is not known.

CDR3 length equals 14 residues. The germline V and J ends were trimmed by 0 bases and 1 base, with 4 bases remaining between them. Looked up from germline, CDR1 is SGHTA and CDR2 is FQGTGA. Next came a second PCR, run for roughly 6 to 11 cycles, which used a sample-barcoded 5' primer along with a J-beta primer mix. Using its own MiXCR run on the 5' RACE reads, TCRdb lists one record per CDR3 protein. Of 600,000 to 850,000 distinct CDR3 sequences in the sample, about 25% were seen once. Healthy Caucasian individuals from Russia aged roughly 6 to 100 served as donors. This sample was shared with a second study, whose subject was T cells of mothers and their children. As reported in that work: The study sampled a few healthy Caucasian mothers and their six children.

J is TRBJ2-1 and V is TRBV7-3; unclear D gene. The TCR was taken from a boy younger than 18 in good health. The sequenced sample consisted of blood. The CDR3 sequence is CASSLTFSYNEQFF. Written as DNA, the CDR3 is TGTGCCAGCAGCTTAACGTTTTCCTACAATGAGCAGTTCTTC.